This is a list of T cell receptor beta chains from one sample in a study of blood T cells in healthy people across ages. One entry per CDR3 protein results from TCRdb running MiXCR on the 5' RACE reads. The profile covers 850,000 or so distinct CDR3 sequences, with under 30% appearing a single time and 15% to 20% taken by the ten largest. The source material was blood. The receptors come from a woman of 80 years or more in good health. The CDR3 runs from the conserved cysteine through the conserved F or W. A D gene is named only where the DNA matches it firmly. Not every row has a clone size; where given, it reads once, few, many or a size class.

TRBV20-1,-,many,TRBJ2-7,CSARLLRLGYEQYF,TGCAGTGCTAGGCTCTTAAGACTCGGGTACGAGCAGTACTTC
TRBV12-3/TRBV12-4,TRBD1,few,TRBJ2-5,CASSPSGQGRQYF,TGTGCCAGCAGTCCGTCAGGACAGGGGCGGCAGTACTTC
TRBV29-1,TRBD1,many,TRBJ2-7,CSVSPGQGGDEQYF,TGCAGCGTATCTCCGGGACAGGGAGGCGACGAGCAGTACTTC
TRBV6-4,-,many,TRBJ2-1,CASSVASYNEQFF,TGTGCCAGCAGTGTTGCCAGCTACAATGAGCAGTTCTTC
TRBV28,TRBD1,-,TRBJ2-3,CASSAYRGPGSTDTQYF,TGTGCCAGCAGTGCCTACAGGGGGCCGGGATCCACAGATACGCAGTATTTT
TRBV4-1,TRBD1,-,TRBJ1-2,CASSPGDRGRYGYTF,TGCGCCAGCAGCCCCGGGGACAGGGGTCGATATGGCTACACCTTC
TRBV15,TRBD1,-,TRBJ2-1,CATSREGGNRYNEQFF,TGTGCCACCAGCAGAGAAGGGGGCAACCGATACAATGAGCAGTTCTTC
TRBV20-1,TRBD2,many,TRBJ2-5,CSARSDATSGGVAETQYF,TGCAGTGCTAGATCCGACGCGACTAGCGGGGGGGTAGCTGAGACCCAGTACTTC
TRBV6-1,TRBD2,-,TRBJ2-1,CASSQIIGTSGYNEQFF,TGTGCCAGCAGTCAGATTATCGGGACTAGCGGATACAATGAGCAGTTCTTC
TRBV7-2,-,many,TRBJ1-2,CASSLGPGYGYTF,TGTGCCAGCAGCTTAGGTCCGGGGTATGGCTACACCTTC
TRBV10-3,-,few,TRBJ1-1,CAISGTQNTEAFF,TGTGCCATCAGTGGGACACAGAACACTGAAGCTTTCTTT
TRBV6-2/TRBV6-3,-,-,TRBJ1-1,CASSYLAGRSNTEAFF,TGTGCCAGCAGTTACCTGGCAGGGCGATCGAACACTGAAGCTTTCTTT
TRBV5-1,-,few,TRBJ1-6,CASSFNRDSPLHF,TGCGCCAGCAGCTTTAACAGGGACTCACCCCTCCACTTT
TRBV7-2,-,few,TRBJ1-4,CASSLNRAEGEKRFF,TGTGCCAGCAGCTTAAATAGGGCAGAGGGTGAAAAACGGTTTTTT
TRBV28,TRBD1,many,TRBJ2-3,CASRPTGAQYTQYF,TGTGCCAGCAGACCTACAGGGGCTCAATATACGCAGTATTTT
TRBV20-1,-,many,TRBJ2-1,CSRLPLVGNEQFF,TGCAGCCGACTGCCCCTGGTGGGGAATGAGCAGTTCTTC
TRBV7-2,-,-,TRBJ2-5,CASSLDWPQSEQYF,TGTGCCAGCAGCTTAGACTGGCCCCAGAGTGAGCAGTACTTC
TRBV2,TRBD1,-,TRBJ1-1,CASSADRGVTEAFF,TGTGCCAGCAGTGCCGACAGGGGGGTCACTGAAGCTTTCTTT
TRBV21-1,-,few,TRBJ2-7,CASGKGLRSTCEQYF,TGTGCCAGCGGCAAAGGCCTCCGGAGCACCTGCGAGCAGTACTTC
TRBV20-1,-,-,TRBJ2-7,CSARDSKGVKQYF,TGCAGTGCTAGAGATTCGAAAGGAGTGAAGCAGTACTTC
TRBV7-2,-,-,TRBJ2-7,CAGSLTVLFYERYF,TGTGCCGGCAGCCTGACCGTCTTATTCTACGAGCGGTACTTC
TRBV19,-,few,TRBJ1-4,CASSIAQISNEKLFF,TGTGCCAGTAGTATCGCACAGATATCTAATGAAAAACTGTTTTTT
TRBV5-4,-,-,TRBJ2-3,CASQRTGASTDAQYF,TGTGCCAGCCAGCGGACGGGAGCTAGCACAGATGCGCAGTATTTT
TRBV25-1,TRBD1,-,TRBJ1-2,CASSESRGLGGGYTF,TGTGCCAGCAGTGAATCAAGGGGGCTCGGTGGTGGCTACACCTTC
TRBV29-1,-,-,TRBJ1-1,CSVVFIVGNTEAFF,TGCAGCGTTGTTTTTATCGTTGGGAACACTGAAGCTTTCTTT
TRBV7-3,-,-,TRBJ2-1,CASSLAVSSYNEQFF,TGTGCCAGCAGCTTAGCAGTCAGCTCCTACAATGAGCAGTTCTTC
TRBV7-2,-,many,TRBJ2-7,CASSLRQTSYEQYF,TGTGCCAGCAGCTTGAGACAAACTTCCTACGAGCAGTACTTC
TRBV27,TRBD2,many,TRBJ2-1,CASSKLRKGLASEQFF,TGTGCCAGCAGTAAGTTACGAAAGGGACTAGCGTCCGAGCAGTTCTTC
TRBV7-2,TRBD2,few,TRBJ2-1,CASSFSGGAYNGQFF,TGTGCCAGCAGCTTTAGCGGGGGGGCTTACAATGGGCAGTTCTTC
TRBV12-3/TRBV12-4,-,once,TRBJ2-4,CASSLMKQCGSGEQYF,TGTGCCAGCAGTTTAATGAAACAGTGTGGGTCGGGGGAGCAGTACTTC
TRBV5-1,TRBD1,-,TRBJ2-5,CASSRRDRDQETQYF,TGCGCCAGCAGCCGCAGGGACAGGGATCAGGAGACCCAGTACTTC
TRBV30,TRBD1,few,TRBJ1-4,CAWSHGQGNEKLFF,TGTGCCTGGAGTCACGGACAGGGTAATGAAAAACTGTTTTTT
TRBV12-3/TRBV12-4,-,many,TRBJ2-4,CASSLGERLDIQYF,TGTGCCAGCAGTTTGGGAGAAAGGCTGGACATTCAGTACTTC
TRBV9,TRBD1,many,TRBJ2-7,CASSVDRGRNEQYF,TGTGCCAGCAGCGTTGACAGGGGAAGGAACGAGCAGTACTTC
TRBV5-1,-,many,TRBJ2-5,CASSFVGGEETQYF,TGCGCCAGCAGCTTCGTTGGGGGCGAGGAGACCCAGTACTTC
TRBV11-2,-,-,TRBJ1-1,CASSFPGPSAIDTEAFF,TGTGCCAGCAGCTTTCCGGGCCCTTCGGCTATCGACACTGAAGCTTTCTTT
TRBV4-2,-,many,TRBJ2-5,CASSQLKRGQETQYF,TGTGCCAGCAGCCAACTAAAACGAGGCCAAGAGACCCAGTACTTC
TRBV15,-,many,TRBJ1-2,CATSRDPLGKAGYTF,TGTGCCACCAGCAGAGACCCCTTGGGGAAGGCTGGCTACACCTTC
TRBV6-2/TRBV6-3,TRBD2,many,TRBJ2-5,CASSYSSSSGGPGWGETQYF,TGTGCCAGCAGTTACTCGAGTAGTAGCGGGGGGCCCGGTTGGGGAGAGACCCAGTACTTC
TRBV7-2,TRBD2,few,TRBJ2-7,CASGLKGLACSYEQYF,TGTGCCAGCGGCTTGAAGGGACTAGCGTGCTCCTACGAGCAGTACTTC
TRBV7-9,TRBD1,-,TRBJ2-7,CASNHGTGTTYEQYF,TGTGCCAGCAACCACGGGACAGGGACGACCTACGAGCAGTACTTC
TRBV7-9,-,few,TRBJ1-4,CASSSTGNEKLFF,TGTGCCAGCAGCTCGACGGGGAATGAAAAACTGTTTTTT
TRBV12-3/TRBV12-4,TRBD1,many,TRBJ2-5,CASSNRPGQGWQTQYF,TGTGCCAGCAGTAATCGGCCGGGACAGGGCTGGCAGACCCAGTACTTC
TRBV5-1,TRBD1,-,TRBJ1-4,CASSHYTTGPNEKLFF,TGCGCCAGCAGCCATTATACGACAGGGCCTAATGAAAAACTGTTTTTT
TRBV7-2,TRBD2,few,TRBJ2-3,CTSSFRGLAGAGADTQYF,TGTACCAGCAGCTTCCGGGGACTAGCGGGGGCGGGCGCAGATACGCAGTATTTT